This T cell receptor (beta chain) was identified during a study of CD8 T cells in ankylosing spondylitis. This clonotype was seen more than once but under ten times. Its antigen is still unknown. Study-wide findings and caveats: As reported, disease-linked clones showed significant enrichment in matched ankylosing spondylitis synovial fluid. Some of the motif variants had earlier been found in reactive arthritis patients' fluid and blood. For ankylosing spondylitis blood, a TCR beta motif of about eight highly homologous variants appeared characteristic.

For TCR beta, libraries came from quantitative 5'-RACE with molecular barcodes. TCRdb analysed the 5' RACE reads with MiXCR anew, one entry per CDR3 protein. The sample gives roughly 470,000 distinct CDR3 sequences, roughly 25% of which show up once; under 0.9% is in the top ten. The CDR3 contains 16 residues. Germline CDR1 reads KGHDR; CDR2 reads SFDVKD. After removal of 7 bases from V and 8 bases from J, the junction contained 10 bases not matched to a gene. The chain couples TRBV24-1 to TRBJ2-1, with TRBD2 identical over 13 bases. The origin of this receptor is a male donor with ankylosing spondylitis. The sequenced sample consisted of blood, either unsorted or a sorted T cell fraction (not recorded which). CDR3 protein: CATSSPGLAGMDEQFF. CDR3 nucleotides: TGTGCCACCAGCTCGCCGGGACTAGCGGGAATGGATGAGCAGTTCTTC.